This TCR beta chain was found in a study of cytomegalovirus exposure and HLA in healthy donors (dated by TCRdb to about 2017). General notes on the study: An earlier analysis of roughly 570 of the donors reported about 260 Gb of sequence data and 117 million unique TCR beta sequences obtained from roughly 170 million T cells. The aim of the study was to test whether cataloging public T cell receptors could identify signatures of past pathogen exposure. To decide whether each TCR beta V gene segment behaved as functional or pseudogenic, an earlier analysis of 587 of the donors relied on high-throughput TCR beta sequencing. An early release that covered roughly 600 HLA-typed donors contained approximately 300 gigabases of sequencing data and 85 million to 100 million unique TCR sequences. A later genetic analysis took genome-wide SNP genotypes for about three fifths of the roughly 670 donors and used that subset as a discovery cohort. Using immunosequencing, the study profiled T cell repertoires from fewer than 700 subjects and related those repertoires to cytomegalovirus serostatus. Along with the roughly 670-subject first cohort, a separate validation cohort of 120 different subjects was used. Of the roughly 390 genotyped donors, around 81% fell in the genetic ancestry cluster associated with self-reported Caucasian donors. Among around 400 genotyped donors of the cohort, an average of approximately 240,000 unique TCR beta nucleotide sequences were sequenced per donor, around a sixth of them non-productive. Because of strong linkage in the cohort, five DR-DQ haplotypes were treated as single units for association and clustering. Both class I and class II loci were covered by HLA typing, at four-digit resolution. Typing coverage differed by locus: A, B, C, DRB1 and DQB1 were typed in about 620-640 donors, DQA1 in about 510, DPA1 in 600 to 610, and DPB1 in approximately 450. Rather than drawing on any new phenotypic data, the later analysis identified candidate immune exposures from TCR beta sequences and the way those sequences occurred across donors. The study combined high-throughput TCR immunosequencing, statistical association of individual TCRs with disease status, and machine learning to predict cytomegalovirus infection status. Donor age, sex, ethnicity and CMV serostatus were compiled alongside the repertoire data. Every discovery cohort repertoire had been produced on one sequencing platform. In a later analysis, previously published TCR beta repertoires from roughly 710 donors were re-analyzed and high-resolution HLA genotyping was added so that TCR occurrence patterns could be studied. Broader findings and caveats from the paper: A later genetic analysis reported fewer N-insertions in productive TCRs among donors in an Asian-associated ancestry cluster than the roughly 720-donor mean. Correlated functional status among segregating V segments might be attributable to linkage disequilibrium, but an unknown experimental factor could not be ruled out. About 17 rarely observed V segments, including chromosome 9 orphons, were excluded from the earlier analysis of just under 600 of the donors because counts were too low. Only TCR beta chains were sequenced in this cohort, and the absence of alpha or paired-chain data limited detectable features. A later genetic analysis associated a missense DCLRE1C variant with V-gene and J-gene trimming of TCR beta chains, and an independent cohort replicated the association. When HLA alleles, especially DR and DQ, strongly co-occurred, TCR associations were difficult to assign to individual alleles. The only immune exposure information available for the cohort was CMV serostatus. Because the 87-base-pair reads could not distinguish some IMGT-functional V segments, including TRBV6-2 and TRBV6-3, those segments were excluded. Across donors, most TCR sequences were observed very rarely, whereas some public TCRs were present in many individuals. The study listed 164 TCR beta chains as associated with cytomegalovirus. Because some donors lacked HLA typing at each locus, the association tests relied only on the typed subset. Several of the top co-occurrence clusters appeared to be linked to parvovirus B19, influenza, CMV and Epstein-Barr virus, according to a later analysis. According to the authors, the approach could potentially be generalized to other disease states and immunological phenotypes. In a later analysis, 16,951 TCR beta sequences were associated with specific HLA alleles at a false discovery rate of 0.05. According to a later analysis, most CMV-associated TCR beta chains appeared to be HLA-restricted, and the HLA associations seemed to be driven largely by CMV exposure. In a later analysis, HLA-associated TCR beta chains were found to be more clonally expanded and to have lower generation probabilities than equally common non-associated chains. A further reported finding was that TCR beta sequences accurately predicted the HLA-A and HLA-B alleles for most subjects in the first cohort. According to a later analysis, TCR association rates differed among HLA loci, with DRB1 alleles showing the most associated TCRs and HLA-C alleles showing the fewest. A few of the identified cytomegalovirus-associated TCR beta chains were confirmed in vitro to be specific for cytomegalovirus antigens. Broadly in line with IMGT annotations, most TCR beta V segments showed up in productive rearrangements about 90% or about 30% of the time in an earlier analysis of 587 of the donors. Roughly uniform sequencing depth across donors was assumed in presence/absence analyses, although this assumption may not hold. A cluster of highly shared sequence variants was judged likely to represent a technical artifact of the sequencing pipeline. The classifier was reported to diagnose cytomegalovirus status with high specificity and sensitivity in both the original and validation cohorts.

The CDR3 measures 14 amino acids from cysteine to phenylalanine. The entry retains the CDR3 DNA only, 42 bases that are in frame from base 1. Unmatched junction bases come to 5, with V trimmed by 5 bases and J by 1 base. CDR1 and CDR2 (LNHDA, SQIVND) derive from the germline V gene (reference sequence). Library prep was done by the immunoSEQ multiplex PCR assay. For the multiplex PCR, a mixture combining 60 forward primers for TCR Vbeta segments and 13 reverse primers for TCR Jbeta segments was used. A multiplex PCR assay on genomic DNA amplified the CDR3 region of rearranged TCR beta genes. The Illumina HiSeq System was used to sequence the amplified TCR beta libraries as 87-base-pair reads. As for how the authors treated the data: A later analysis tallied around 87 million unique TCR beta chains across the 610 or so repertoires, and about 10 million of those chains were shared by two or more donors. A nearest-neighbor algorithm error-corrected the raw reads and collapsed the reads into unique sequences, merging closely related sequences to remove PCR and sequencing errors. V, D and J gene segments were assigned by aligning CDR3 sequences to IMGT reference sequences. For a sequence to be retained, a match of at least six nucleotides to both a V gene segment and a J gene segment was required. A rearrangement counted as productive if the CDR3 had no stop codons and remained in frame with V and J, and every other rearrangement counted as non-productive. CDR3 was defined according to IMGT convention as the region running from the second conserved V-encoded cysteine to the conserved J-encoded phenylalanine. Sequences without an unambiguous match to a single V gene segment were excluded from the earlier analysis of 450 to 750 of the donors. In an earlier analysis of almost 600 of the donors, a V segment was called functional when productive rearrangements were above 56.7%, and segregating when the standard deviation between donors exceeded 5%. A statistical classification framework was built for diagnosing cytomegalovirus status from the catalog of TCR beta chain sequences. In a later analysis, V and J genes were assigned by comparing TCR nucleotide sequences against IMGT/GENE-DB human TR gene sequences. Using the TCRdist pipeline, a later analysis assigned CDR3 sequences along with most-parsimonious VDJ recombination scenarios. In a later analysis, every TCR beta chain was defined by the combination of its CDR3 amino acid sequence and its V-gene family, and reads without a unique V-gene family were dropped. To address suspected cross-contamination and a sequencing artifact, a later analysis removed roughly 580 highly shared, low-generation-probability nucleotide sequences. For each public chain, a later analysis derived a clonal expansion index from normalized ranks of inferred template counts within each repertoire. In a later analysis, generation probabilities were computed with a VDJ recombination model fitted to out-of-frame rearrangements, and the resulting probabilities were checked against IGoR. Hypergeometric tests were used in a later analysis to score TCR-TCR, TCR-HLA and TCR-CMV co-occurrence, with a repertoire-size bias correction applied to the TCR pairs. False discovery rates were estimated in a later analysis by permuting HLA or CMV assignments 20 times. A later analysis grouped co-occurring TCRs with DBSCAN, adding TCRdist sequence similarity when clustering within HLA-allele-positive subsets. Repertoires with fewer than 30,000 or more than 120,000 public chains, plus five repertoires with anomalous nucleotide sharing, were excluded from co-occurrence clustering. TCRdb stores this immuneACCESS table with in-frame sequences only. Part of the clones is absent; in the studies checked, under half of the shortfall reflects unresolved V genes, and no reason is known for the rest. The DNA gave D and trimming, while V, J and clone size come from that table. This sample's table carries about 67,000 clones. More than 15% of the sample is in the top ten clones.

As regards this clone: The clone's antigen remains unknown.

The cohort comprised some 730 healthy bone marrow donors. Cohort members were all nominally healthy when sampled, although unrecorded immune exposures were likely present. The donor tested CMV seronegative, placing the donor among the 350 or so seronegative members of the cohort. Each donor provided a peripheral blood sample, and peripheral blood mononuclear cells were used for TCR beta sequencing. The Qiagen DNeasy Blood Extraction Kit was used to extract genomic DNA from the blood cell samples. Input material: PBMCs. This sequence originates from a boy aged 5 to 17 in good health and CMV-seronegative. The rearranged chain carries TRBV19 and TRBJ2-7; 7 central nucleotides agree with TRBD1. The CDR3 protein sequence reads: CASSRGRGSYEQYF. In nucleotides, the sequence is TGTGCCAGTAGTCGGGGCAGGGGGTCCTACGAGCAGTACTTC.